Included here is one T cell receptor beta chain sequence, with context. Its antigen is unknown. This specimen belongs to a study of synovial regulatory T cells in juvenile arthritis. Study background: One patient received methotrexate plus infliximab; one lacked treatment information. Points from the study as a whole: TCR diversity was lower in inflammation-associated blood Treg cells than in other blood Treg cells.

Generated by immunoSEQ multiplex PCR, the TCRdb table keeps only in-frame clones and is missing some. The sample shows 9,000 to 10,000 clones, and about 0.9% sits with its ten largest clones. CDR3 length equals 15 residues. The record lacks a DNA sequence. Germline lookup yields CDR1 MNHEY and CDR2 SMNVEV (reference sequence). The sample consisted of Treg cells from blood. Noted subset: remaining (HLA-DR-negative) circulating blood Treg cells. The rearrangement uses TRBV27 and TRBJ2-3. The clonotype originates from a donor under 30 with juvenile idiopathic arthritis. CDR3 amino acids: CASKTLGRSTDTQYF.